These 30 T cell receptor beta chains were sequenced from one sample in a study of radiotherapy plus CTLA-4 blockade in lung cancer (dated 2018 in TCRdb). Library preparation was by the immunoSEQ multiplex PCR assay. Entries here come from immuneACCESS through TCRdb and include only in-frame sequences with V and J called. Some clones fail to appear in such tables; in the studies checked, an unresolved V gene covers under half of the shortfall, and the cause of the remainder is unknown. The sample table lists fewer than 140,000 clones, more than 75% of them with a count of one. Jointly, the top ten make up over 2% of the sample. Sequenced material: peripheral blood, taken from a patient treated with radiotherapy plus ipilimumab. Every receptor here comes from a human donor with non-small cell lung cancer that progressed on radiotherapy plus ipilimumab. Some clones in this sample may be carry-over from other donors' samples.

V gene TRBV7-8 combines with J gene TRBJ1-3; D may be TRBD1 (6 bases). Deletions cut 5 bases from V and 1 base from J, with 15 bases between. Germline V gene sequence: CDR1 SGHVS, CDR2 FQNEAQ. The CDR3 loop spans 16 amino acids. The CDR3: CASSPRGHSSGNTIYF. In DNA form, the CDR3 reads TGTGCCAGCAGCCCCCGGGGGCATTCTTCTGGAAACACCATATATTTT. Full variable domain (missing parts from reference TRBV7-8 and TRBJ1-3): GAGVSQSPRYKVAKRGQDVALRCDPISGHVSLFWYQQALGQGPEFLTYFQNEAQLDKSGLPSDRFFAERPEGSVSTLKIQRTQQEDSAVYLCASSPRGHSSGNTIYFGEGSWLTVV.

The rearrangement joins TRBV6-5 to TRBJ1-3; maybe TRBD1 (6 bases). This CDR3 comprises 15 residues. The ends were cut back, 7 bases at V and 0 bases at J, with 13 bases in the middle. Germline-derived CDR1 and CDR2 are MNHEY and SVGAGI. CDR3 nucleotide sequence: TGTGCCAGCACATCCGGACAGAGCTCTGGAAACACCATATATTTT. As protein: CASTSGQSSGNTIYF.

This clone came up once. V gene TRBV7-9 combines with J gene TRBJ1-2, with D unclear. V lost 6 bases and J 7 bases, leaving 15 bases between the germline ends. The CDR3 sequence is 13 residues long. Germline loops: CDR1 SEHNR, CDR2 FQNEAQ (reference sequence). This CDR3 is CASSTTEVGGYTF. CDR3 DNA: TGTGCCAGCAGTACTACAGAGGTTGGTGGCTACACCTTC.

The rearrangement joins TRBV7-2 to TRBJ2-3; 8 nucleotides line up with TRBD2. The trim removed 5 bases at V and 1 base at J, leaving 5 bases unmatched. Germline CDR1 is SGHTA and CDR2 is FQGNSA. This CDR3 is built from 15 residues. CDR3 DNA: TGTGCCAGCAGCGCAATGACTAGCGGCACAGATACGCAGTATTTT. Translation: CASSAMTSGTDTQYF.

This clone occurred once. The rearrangement joins TRBV15 to TRBJ1-1, with unresolved D. Trimming took off 0 bases at V and 4 bases at J, with 9 bases between the two ends. The CDR3 consists of 14 residues. In germline, CDR1 is LNHNV, CDR2 YYDKDF (reference sequence). Written as DNA, the CDR3 is TGTGCCACCAGCAGAGATCCCGATAGCACTGAAGCTTTCTTT. This translates into CATSRDPDSTEAFF.

The chain combines TRBV15 with TRBJ1-5, with 9 bases fitting TRBD1. The CDR3 contains 13 residues. Germline V gives CDR1 LNHNV, CDR2 YYDKDF (reference sequence). The trim removed 3 bases at V and 7 bases at J, leaving 1 base unmatched. The CDR3 reads CATSSTGGQPQHF. The CDR3 coding sequence is TGTGCCACCAGCAGCACAGGGGGCCAGCCCCAGCATTTT.

This chain uses TRBV7-9 with TRBJ1-1, with D perhaps TRBD1 (6 bases). This CDR3 is built from 13 residues. Germline V lookup: CDR1 SEHNR, CDR2 FQNEAQ (reference sequence). Trimming took off 5 bases at V and 1 base at J, with 8 bases between the two ends. CDR3 nucleotides: TGTGCCAGCAGCCCACAGGGGAACACTGAAGCTTTCTTT. Translating gives CASSPQGNTEAFF.

The chain has TRBV6-1 and TRBJ1-1, with 8 bases that match TRBD1. There are 16 residues in the CDR3. Per the germline V gene, CDR1 is MNHNS and CDR2 is SASEGT. Trimming removed 3 bases from V and 1 base from J; junction bases left unmatched: 7. The CDR3 coding sequence is TGTGCCAGCAGTGACATCATCGGACAGGGGAACACTGAAGCTTTCTTT. It encodes CASSDIIGQGNTEAFF.

The chain couples TRBV5-4 to TRBJ1-3, with D maybe TRBD1 (5 bases). The CDR3 is 15 residues long. V lost 0 bases to trimming and J lost 0 bases, with 7 bases between them. Germline V gene data show CDR1 as SGHNT and CDR2 as YYREEE (reference sequence). CDR3 nucleotide sequence: TGTGCCAGCAGCTTGGGGGGGAGCTCTGGAAACACCATATATTTT. Protein: CASSLGGSSGNTIYF. Full variable domain (missing parts from reference TRBV5-4 and TRBJ1-3): ETGVTQSPTHLIKTRGQQVTLRCSSQSGHNTVSWYQQALGQGPQFIFQYYREEENGRGNFPPRFSGLQFPNYSSELNVNALELDDSALYLCASSLGGSSGNTIYFGEGSWLTVV.

The chain joins TRBV18 to TRBJ2-2, with D unclear. Trimming left V 0 bases short and J 4 bases short, with 12 bases between. Per germline, CDR1 KGHSH and CDR2 LQKENI. The CDR3 sequence is 16 residues long. The CDR3: CASSPPGRASTGELFF. For the CDR3, the DNA is TGTGCCAGCTCACCACCGGGAAGGGCGAGCACCGGGGAGCTGTTTTTT.

The J gene is TRBJ2-3, the V gene TRBV18; D is uncertain. CDR1 is KGHSH, CDR2 LQKENI, per germline. V lost 1 base and J lost 0, with 8 bases in between. This CDR3 contains 15 residues. As DNA, the CDR3 is TGTGCCAGCTCACCACGTTACCCCAGCACAGATACGCAGTATTTT. This translates into CASSPRYPSTDTQYF.

The gene calls are TRBV11-3 and TRBJ2-6; 8 nucleotides line up with TRBD2. With 5 bases clipped from V and 1 base from J, the junction kept 4 bases outside the gene matches. The CDR3 is 16 amino acids. CDR1 SGHNT and CDR2 YENEEA come from the germline V gene. CDR3 nucleotides: TGTGCCAGCAGCCTCCGGGGGGGGTCTGGGGCCAACGTCCTGACTTTC. As protein: CASSLRGGSGANVLTF. The full variable domain, completed using reference TRBV11-3 and TRBJ2-6, is EAGVVQSPRYKIIEKKQPVAFWCNPISGHNTLYWYLQNLGQGPELLIRYENEEAVDDSQLPKDRFSAERLKGVDSTLKIQPAELGDSAVYLCASSLRGGSGANVLTFGAGSRLTVL.

V gene TRBV2 combines with J gene TRBJ2-1; TRBD1 might be the D (6 bases). Germline CDR1 and CDR2: SNHLY and FYNNEI. V lost 4 bases to trimming and J lost 7 bases, with 8 bases between them. This CDR3 has 12 residues. CDR3 loop: CASSVQGNEQFF. The CDR3 DNA reads TGTGCCAGCAGTGTTCAGGGGAATGAGCAGTTCTTC.

The gene calls are TRBV27 and TRBJ2-7; no firm D call. The CDR3 totals 14 residues. Per germline, CDR1 MNHEY and CDR2 SMNVEV (reference sequence). The V end lost 0 bases, the J end lost 4 bases, and 10 bases lay between the germline ends. The CDR3 is CASSLSPWGYEQYF. The CDR3 coding sequence is TGTGCCAGCAGTTTATCACCCTGGGGTTACGAGCAGTACTTC.

This clone was found a few times. The chain combines TRBV11-2 with TRBJ2-7, with 10 bases matching TRBD1. CDR1 and CDR2 (germline): SGHAT, FQNNGV. CDR3 length: 15 residues. V lost 2 bases, J lost 4 bases, and 5 bases stayed unmatched. The CDR3 here is CASSLLDRGIYEQYF. DNA for the CDR3: TGTGCCAGCAGCTTACTGGACAGGGGGATATACGAGCAGTACTTC.

Note on this clone: One end of the junction does not line up with germline, which may come from a read error. The chain is built from TRBV4-1 and TRBJ1-4; a weak D match, TRBD1 (5 bases). The V gene's germline CDR1 is MGHRA and CDR2 YSYEKL. CDR3 length: 14 residues. CDR3 in DNA: TGCGCCAGCGGCCAAACTCAAGGGGTAGAAAAACTGTTTTTT. It translates to CASGQTQGVEKLFF.

The V call is TRBV5-5, the J call TRBJ2-6; the match to TRBD1 covers 7 bases. V trimming: 2 bases; J trimming: 1 base; junction bases outside the gene matches: 9. Germline assignment: CDR1 SGHKS and CDR2 YYEKEE (reference sequence). This CDR3 has 18 residues. CDR3 bases: TGTGCCAGCAGCTTCCTCGGGACAGCATTATCTGGGGCCAACGTCCTGACTTTC. As protein: CASSFLGTALSGANVLTF.

V and J are TRBV5-4 and TRBJ2-5; 8 nucleotides align to TRBD2. V was pared by 0 bases and J by 7 bases, with 8 bases of the junction left unmatched. The CDR3 runs 15 residues. Germline V lookup: CDR1 SGHNT, CDR2 YYREEE (reference sequence). This CDR3 reads CASSLASGGRGTQYF. The DNA of the CDR3 is TGTGCCAGCAGCTTGGCGAGCGGGGGACGAGGGACCCAGTACTTC. Based on the CDR3 plus reference TRBV5-4 and TRBJ2-5, the full variable domain is ETGVTQSPTHLIKTRGQQVTLRCSSQSGHNTVSWYQQALGQGPQFIFQYYREEENGRGNFPPRFSGLQFPNYSSELNVNALELDDSALYLCASSLASGGRGTQYFGPGTRLLVL.

The CDR3 sequence is CASSLRTAETQYF. The CDR3 DNA reads TGTGCCAGCAGCTTGAGGACAGCAGAGACCCAGTACTTC. The chain has TRBV7-2 and TRBJ2-5; D may be TRBD1 (6 bases). Between the trimmed V and J ends, which lost 3 bases and 4 bases, there was a span of 9 bases. CDR1 and CDR2 (germline): SGHTA, FQGNSA. This CDR3 region has 13 residues.

The V gene is TRBV11-2, the J gene TRBJ2-3, with D possibly being TRBD2 (5 bases). Trimming removed 2 bases from V and 1 base from J, with 7 bases in between. The length of the CDR3 is 14 residues. In germline, CDR1 is SGHAT, CDR2 FQNNGV. In nucleotides, the CDR3 is TGTGCCAGCAGCTTATTGAGGGGCACAGATACGCAGTATTTT. It specifies CASSLLRGTDTQYF.

The chain combines TRBV7-9 with TRBJ1-2; perhaps TRBD1 as D (5 bases). This CDR3 contains 15 residues. The V end was cut by 7 bases, the J end by 1 base, with 16 bases between. CDR1 is SEHNR and CDR2 is FQNEAQ in the germline V gene (reference sequence). CDR3 DNA: TGTGCCAGCACCCCATTGGGGCAGGGTAACTATGGCTACACCTTC. The encoded protein is CASTPLGQGNYGYTF.

In regard to this clone: This same CDR3 is encoded by further DNA sequences in the sample. V gene TRBV7-2 combines with J gene TRBJ1-1; D might be TRBD1 (5 bases). V lost 3 bases, J lost 1 base, and 9 bases lay in between. In germline, CDR1 is SGHTA, CDR2 FQGNSA. This CDR3 is built from 14 residues. This CDR3 is CASSLVGGNTEAFF. The CDR3 DNA reads TGTGCCAGCAGCTTGGTGGGGGGGAACACTGAAGCTTTCTTT.

This clone has more than one count but fewer than ten. This sequence joins TRBV4-2 and TRBJ1-5; tentative D call: TRBD1 (5 bases). Trimming stripped 2 bases from V and 9 bases from J, with 20 bases between. CDR3 length: 16 amino acids. Per the germline V gene, CDR1 is LGHNA and CDR2 is YNFKEQ. CDR3 DNA sequence: TGTGCCAGCAGCCAACTAGCCGGGACGGAGTACGGGCCCCAGCATTTT. Translated, it gives CASSQLAGTEYGPQHF.

This rearrangement joins TRBV7-3 to TRBJ1-2; D may be TRBD1 (6 bases). CDR1 is SGHTA and CDR2 is FQGTGA in the germline V gene. This CDR3 region has 13 residues. Trimming shortened V by 5 bases and J by 3 bases, and 10 bases separated the two germline ends. The CDR3 sequence: CASSANRDYGYTF. The CDR3 nucleotides read TGTGCCAGCAGCGCTAACAGGGACTATGGCTACACCTTC.

The rearrangement links TRBV4-3 to TRBJ1-1; a weak D match, TRBD1 (5 bases). Germline V gene lookup returns CDR1 LGHNA and CDR2 YSLEER. Trimming took off 0 bases at V and 5 bases at J, with 13 bases between the two ends. The length of the CDR3 is 15 residues. CDR3 bases: TGCGCCAGCAGCCAAGATCTGCAGGGAGTTACTGAAGCTTTCTTT. Translated: CASSQDLQGVTEAFF.

The V gene is TRBV2, the J gene TRBJ2-2; D is uncertain. The germline gives CDR1 SNHLY, CDR2 FYNNEI. V lost 7 bases to trimming and J lost 4 bases, with 13 bases between them. CDR3 length: 14 residues. CDR3 loop: CASKGPTGTGELFF. The CDR3 nucleotides read TGTGCCAGCAAAGGACCCACGGGCACCGGGGAGCTGTTTTTT.

The J gene is TRBJ2-6, the V gene TRBV5-4; 8 nucleotides match TRBD2. CDR3 length: 16 residues. The junction had 3 bases not matched to a gene; V was cut back by 4 bases and J by 0 bases. Germline V gives CDR1 SGHNT, CDR2 YYREEE (reference sequence). The CDR3 loop is CASSPGGYSGANVLTF. In DNA form, the CDR3 reads TGTGCCAGCAGCCCGGGGGGGTACTCTGGGGCCAACGTCCTGACTTTC.

The chain employs TRBV11-3 and TRBJ2-3, with TRBD2 identical over 9 bases. With V trimmed by 1 base and J by 1 base, 0 bases remained unmatched. CDR3 length: 15 amino acids. Germline CDR1 SGHNT, CDR2 YENEEA. The CDR3, as DNA: TGTGCCAGCAGCTTAGTAGCGGGGGGCACAGATACGCAGTATTTT. It encodes CASSLVAGGTDTQYF. Combining the CDR3 with reference TRBV11-3 and TRBJ2-3 gives the whole variable domain EAGVVQSPRYKIIEKKQPVAFWCNPISGHNTLYWYLQNLGQGPELLIRYENEEAVDDSQLPKDRFSAERLKGVDSTLKIQPAELGDSAVYLCASSLVAGGTDTQYFGPGTRLTVL.

V gene TRBV15 combines with J gene TRBJ1-2; the D gene is possibly TRBD1 (5 bases). V shed 0 bases and J shed 4 bases, with 18 bases lying between them. The CDR3 loop spans 17 amino acids. Germline CDR1 is LNHNV and CDR2 is YYDKDF (reference sequence). The CDR3, as DNA: TGTGCCACCAGCAGAGAATTCAACAGGATATTGAGCTATGGCTACACCTTC. Translating gives CATSREFNRILSYGYTF.

V and J are TRBV7-9 and TRBJ2-3; 14 positions agree with TRBD2. Germline CDR1 is SEHNR and CDR2 is FQNEAQ (reference sequence). After removal of 3 bases from V and 3 bases from J, the junction contained 8 bases not matched to a gene. The CDR3 has 18 residues. The CDR3 region has the DNA TGTGCCAGCAGCTTGACTAGCGGGGGGGCGGTGGTAACAGATACGCAGTATTTT. Translating it yields CASSLTSGGAVVTDTQYF.